The 7 T cell receptor beta chains below all came from one sample that was sequenced in a study of cytomegalovirus exposure and HLA in healthy donors. PCR was performed using 60 Vbeta and 13 Jbeta primers. Assay: immunoSEQ multiplex PCR; the TCRdb copy retains only in-frame clones and omits some. The data show 150,000 to 200,000 clones, about 77% seen once. The sample comprised PBMCs. The receptors were sampled from a male donor in good health and CMV-seropositive.

This clone was recorded only once. The chain combines TRBV4-1 with TRBJ2-2; tentative D call: TRBD2 (5 bases). Germline V gene data show CDR1 as MGHRA and CDR2 as YSYEKL. CDR3 length: 17 residues. Trimming stripped 4 bases from V and 0 bases from J, with 15 bases between. CDR3: CASSPYPPRANTGELFF. Written as DNA, the CDR3 is TGCGCCAGCAGCCCCTACCCCCCGAGGGCGAACACCGGGGAGCTGTTTTTT.

The gene calls are TRBV10-2 and TRBJ1-1; D is unclear. V was clipped by 8 bases and J by 3 bases, with 13 bases between them. This CDR3 comprises 13 residues. CDR1 and CDR2 (germline): WSHSY, SAAADI. CDR3 sequence reads: CASRPPEDTEAFF. The CDR3 nucleotides read TGCGCCAGCCGACCCCCGGAGGACACTGAAGCTTTCTTT.

This rearrangement joins TRBV9 to TRBJ2-7, with 8 bases fitting TRBD1. This CDR3 has 14 amino acids. The germline V gene encodes CDR1 SGDLS and CDR2 YYNGEE. The V segment lost 4 bases and the J segment 0 bases; nucleotides outside the gene matches: 3. The CDR3: CASSSTGGSYEQYF. The CDR3 DNA follows: TGTGCCAGCAGCTCAACAGGGGGCTCCTACGAGCAGTACTTC.

The chain links TRBV5-6 to TRBJ2-1, with 8 bases lining up with TRBD1. Germline V gene lookup returns CDR1 SGHDT and CDR2 YYEEEE. CDR3 length: 16 amino acids. V lost 3 bases to trimming and J lost 8 bases; unmatched junction nucleotides: 13. CDR3 in DNA: TGTGCCAGCAGCTCCTCGACAGGGGCCCTTAGGGATGAGCAGTTCTTC. Amino acid sequence: CASSSSTGALRDEQFF.

The chain has TRBV2 and TRBJ1-2; 7 bases align to TRBD1. The germline CDR1 and CDR2 sequences are SNHLY and FYNNEI. CDR3 length: 14 amino acids. With 6 bases clipped from V and 4 bases from J, the junction kept 8 bases outside the gene matches. CDR3 bases: TGTGCCAGCAGCGCTACAGGGGTAGGCTATGGCTACACCTTC. Residues: CASSATGVGYGYTF. Full variable domain (remainder filled in from reference TRBV2 and TRBJ1-2): EPEVTQTPSHQVTQMGQEVILRCVPISNHLYFYWYRQILGQKVEFLVSFYNNEISEKSEIFDDQFSVERPDGSNFTLKIRSTKLEDSAMYFCASSATGVGYGYTFGSGTRLTVV.

The chain links TRBV2 to TRBJ2-5; 9 nucleotides match TRBD2. CDR1 SNHLY and CDR2 FYNNEI come from the germline V gene. The CDR3 spans 15 residues. The V segment lost 7 bases and the J segment 2 bases; nucleotides outside the gene matches: 8. CDR3 DNA sequence: TGTGCCAGCACCGAGGGGACTAGCCTTCAAGAGACCCAGTACTTC. Translating it yields CASTEGTSLQETQYF.

The chain recombines TRBV7-9 with TRBJ1-2; no firm D call. The V end was cut by 3 bases, the J end by 4 bases, with 9 bases between. Germline-derived CDR1 and CDR2 are SEHNR and FQNEAQ (reference sequence). The CDR3 covers 13 residues. The DNA for the CDR3 is TGTGCCAGCAGCTTGGCCCTGCCCTATGGCTACACCTTC. It translates to CASSLALPYGYTF.